These 32 T cell receptor beta chains came from one sample sequenced in a study of Ad26.COV2.S vaccination and SARS-CoV-2 variants. The treatment here: about 20 received Ad26.COV2.S at low or high dose, single or two shots; a few received placebo; per-sample allocation not given. Specimen acquisition occurred on day 63 following the initial vaccine or placebo injection. The assay was immunoSEQ multiplex PCR, and TCRdb's table has in-frame clones only and misses some. This sample has around 320,000 clones; roughly 84% occur once, and the top ten carry 3.4%. The sample here was peripheral blood, taken in a trial of Ad26.COV2.S vaccine versus placebo. These receptors were taken from a person aged 18-65 years who received the Ad26.COV2.S COVID-19 vaccine or a placebo.

The chain uses TRBV30 and TRBJ1-1; possibly TRBD1 for D (6 bases). Trimming stripped 0 bases from V and 4 bases from J, with 12 bases between. The CDR3 has 14 residues. Looked up from germline, CDR1 is GTSNPN and CDR2 is SVGIG (reference sequence). The CDR3 loop reads CAWSVTGGATEAFF. In DNA form, the CDR3 reads TGTGCCTGGAGTGTGACGGGGGGGGCCACTGAAGCTTTCTTT.

The rearrangement links TRBV7-9 to TRBJ1-1; D is possibly TRBD1 (5 bases). Germline CDR1 is SEHNR and CDR2 is FQNEAQ (reference sequence). V was pared by 1 base and J by 3 bases, with 9 bases between. The CDR3 has 14 amino acids. CDR3 residues: CASSLGMGDTEAFF. CDR3 bases: TGTGCCAGCAGCTTAGGGATGGGGGACACTGAAGCTTTCTTT.

The J gene is TRBJ2-7, the V gene TRBV3-1 (or the pseudogene TRBV3-2), with TRBD1 identical over 7 bases. The length of the CDR3 is 14 residues. The junction had 3 bases not matched to a gene; V was cut back by 3 bases and J by 1 base. Germline values: CDR1 LGHDT, CDR2 YNNKEL (reference sequence). This CDR3 reads CASSQGQRSYEQYF. The CDR3, as DNA: TGTGCCAGCAGCCAGGGACAGCGGTCCTACGAGCAGTACTTC.

The V and J genes are TRBV19 and TRBJ1-5; 7 positions agree with TRBD1. J was trimmed by 2 bases and V by 3 bases; bases with no gene match: 4. The length of the CDR3 is 15 residues. The germline V gene has CDR1 LNHDA and CDR2 SQIVND (reference sequence). The CDR3 sequence: CASSMEGAGNQPQHF. The CDR3 bases are TGTGCCAGTAGTATGGAGGGGGCCGGCAATCAGCCCCAGCATTTT.

A remark on this clone: The junction departs from germline at one end; a sequencing error may be responsible. The chain has TRBV7-7 and TRBJ2-7, with 8 nucleotides matching TRBD1. The germline V gene encodes CDR1 SSHAT and CDR2 FNYEAQ (reference sequence). This CDR3 has 15 amino acids. The CDR3 sequence is CASSLGPQGAYEQYF. CDR3 nucleotides: TGTGCTAGCAGCTTAGGTCCACAGGGGGCCTACGAGCAGTACTTC.

The chain uses TRBV9 and TRBJ1-5; 7 bases fit TRBD1. The trim removed 3 bases at V and 5 bases at J, leaving 5 bases unmatched. Germline V CDR1 and CDR2: SGDLS, YYNGEE. The CDR3 is 14 residues long. CDR3 protein: CASSADQGDQPQHF. The DNA of the CDR3 is TGTGCCAGCAGCGCTGACCAGGGGGATCAGCCCCAGCATTTT.

The chain recombines TRBV7-9 with TRBJ1-5; D unclear. Trimming took off 1 base at V and 0 bases at J, with 7 bases between the two ends. CDR3 size: 15 residues. Germline-derived CDR1 and CDR2 are SEHNR and FQNEAQ (reference sequence). CDR3 nucleotide sequence: TGTGCCAGCAGCTTAGATGCGTATAGCAATCAGCCCCAGCATTTT. Protein sequence: CASSLDAYSNQPQHF.

The J gene is TRBJ2-3, the V gene TRBV4-3, with TRBD2 matching 11 bases. This CDR3 region has 18 residues. J lost 2 bases, V lost 0 bases, and 7 bases had no gene match. The germline V gene encodes CDR1 LGHNA and CDR2 YSLEER. The CDR3 DNA follows: TGCGCCAGCAGCCAAGATCCGGGACTAGCGGTTCTCACAGATACGCAGTATTTT. Protein product: CASSQDPGLAVLTDTQYF.

The V and J genes are TRBV7-9 and TRBJ2-7; 10 bases match TRBD1. The trim removed 9 bases at V and 6 bases at J, leaving 11 bases unmatched. Germline assignment: CDR1 SEHNR and CDR2 FQNEAQ (reference sequence). This CDR3 has 14 amino acids. The CDR3 loop is CASREGQGVSEQYF. DNA for the CDR3: TGTGCCAGTAGAGAAGGACAGGGGGTTTCCGAGCAGTACTTC.

The J gene is TRBJ2-3, the V gene TRBV7-3; 9 bases map to TRBD2. V lost 5 bases, J lost 4 bases, and 4 bases stayed unmatched. The CDR3 has 14 amino acids. In germline, CDR1 is SGHTA, CDR2 FQGTGA. The CDR3 protein is CASSNSGGADTQYF. In DNA, the CDR3 is TGTGCCAGCAGCAATAGCGGGGGCGCAGATACGCAGTATTTT.

This chain connects TRBV29-1 to TRBJ1-6; 8 bases map to TRBD1. Germline trimming cut 6 bases from V and 6 bases from J; bases unmatched to any gene: 4. The length of the CDR3 is 13 residues. The germline gives CDR1 SQVTM, CDR2 ANQGSEA. The CDR3 region is CSVRTGPNSPLHF. Written as DNA, the CDR3 is TGCAGCGTCCGGACAGGGCCTAATTCACCCCTCCACTTT.

Concerning this clone: A read error is likely here: a far larger clone is one base away. The gene calls are TRBV9 and TRBJ1-2; 7 positions agree with TRBD1. The CDR3 runs 13 residues. Germline V gene sequence: CDR1 SGDLS, CDR2 YYNGEE. The J segment lost 2 bases and the V segment lost 5 bases, leaving 3 bases of the junction unmatched. The CDR3: CASRPTGNYGYTF. Written as DNA, the CDR3 is TGTGCCAGCAGGCCGACAGGGAACTATGGCTACACCTTC.

V and J are TRBV7-9 and TRBJ2-7; D gene uncertain. The V gene's germline CDR1 is SEHNR and CDR2 FQNEAQ (reference sequence). Trimming stripped 4 bases from V and 2 bases from J, with 12 bases between. This CDR3 contains 14 residues. The chain's CDR3 is CASSSTWGAYEQYF. In nucleotides, the CDR3 is TGTGCCAGCAGCTCAACTTGGGGTGCCTACGAGCAGTACTTC.

The chain joins TRBV5-1 to TRBJ1-5, with D perhaps TRBD1 (6 bases). This CDR3 spans 15 amino acids. V lost 1 base and J lost 6, with 14 bases in between. The germline CDR1 and CDR2 sequences are SGHRS and YFSETQ. Here the CDR3 DNA reads TGCGCCAGCAGCTTGTCAGCAGGGGATAGTCAGCCCCAGCATTTT. Translating gives CASSLSAGDSQPQHF.

The chain employs TRBV7-9 and TRBJ2-2, with a weak D call TRBD1 (6 bases). CDR1 is SEHNR and CDR2 is FQNEAQ in the germline V gene (reference sequence). Trimming left V 5 bases short and J 6 bases short, with 16 bases between. The CDR3 has 15 amino acids. The CDR3 protein is CASSPPGHRAGELFF. The CDR3 DNA is TGTGCCAGCAGCCCGCCGGGACACAGGGCCGGGGAGCTGTTTTTT.

J is TRBJ2-1 and V is TRBV19; no firm D call. V was trimmed by 5 bases and J by 2 bases, leaving 10 bases between them. The CDR3 is made up of 14 amino acids. CDR1 LNHDA and CDR2 SQIVND come from the germline V gene (reference sequence). The CDR3, as DNA: TGTGCCAGTAGTGTTAGACCGGCCTACAATGAGCAGTTCTTC. Its translation is CASSVRPAYNEQFF.

The genes are TRBV19 and TRBJ1-1; weak D call: TRBD1 (6 bases). The length of the CDR3 is 14 residues. Trimming cost V 7 bases and J 4 bases, with 16 bases left between them. In germline, CDR1 is LNHDA, CDR2 SQIVND (reference sequence). In DNA, the CDR3 is TGTGCCAGTAAGAGACAGGTTGGGGGCACTGAAGCTTTCTTT. Translated, it gives CASKRQVGGTEAFF. The full variable domain, with the rest looked up from reference TRBV19 and TRBJ1-1, is DGGITQSPKYLFRKEGQNVTLSCEQNLNHDAMYWYRQDPGQGLRLIYYSQIVNDFQKGDIAEGYSVSREKKESFPLTVTSAQKNPTAFYLCASKRQVGGTEAFFGQGTRLTVV.

The chain recombines TRBV18 with TRBJ2-2; the match to TRBD1 covers 8 bases. CDR1 and CDR2 (germline): KGHSH, LQKENI. The CDR3 consists of 18 residues. Losses at the gene ends were 1 base for V and 2 bases for J; bases not matched to a gene: 9. For the CDR3, the DNA is TGTGCCAGCTCACCACGGGCCGGGACAGGTTACAACACCGGGGAGCTGTTTTTT. Encoded protein: CASSPRAGTGYNTGELFF.

The chain employs TRBV5-5 and TRBJ1-3, with D uncertain. Trimming cost V 4 bases and J 1 base, with 15 bases left between them. This CDR3 has 16 residues. Germline CDR1 SGHKS, CDR2 YYEKEE (reference sequence). The CDR3 DNA reads as TGTGCCAGCAGCGAGTGGTACGGCAATTCTGGAAACACCATATATTTT. The encoded protein is CASSEWYGNSGNTIYF.

The chain joins TRBV3-1 (or the pseudogene TRBV3-2) to TRBJ1-1, with D hard to call. Germline CDR1 and CDR2: LGHDT and YNNKEL (reference sequence). V shed 0 bases and J shed 11 bases, with 13 bases lying between them. This CDR3 has 13 amino acids. DNA for the CDR3: TGTGCCAGCAGCCAAGATCACCCGGTGGAGGCTTTCTTT. Translated: CASSQDHPVEAFF.

V usage is TRBV3-1 (or the pseudogene TRBV3-2) and J usage is TRBJ2-4; D uncertain. The V end lost 4 bases, the J end lost 6 bases, and 13 bases lay between the germline ends. The CDR3 length is 14 residues. Germline CDR1 reads LGHDT; CDR2 reads YNNKEL (reference sequence). The CDR3 loop reads CASSLVGSRNIQYF. In nucleotides, the CDR3 is TGTGCCAGCAGCCTCGTGGGGTCGAGAAACATTCAGTACTTC.

This chain connects TRBV19 to TRBJ2-5; 9 nucleotides line up with TRBD1. The CDR3 is made up of 14 amino acids. Per the germline V gene, CDR1 is LNHDA and CDR2 is SQIVND (reference sequence). Losses at the gene ends were 6 bases for V and 3 bases for J; bases not matched to a gene: 5. The CDR3 DNA reads as TGTGCCAGTAGGGGGACAGGGAGTAAAGAGACCCAGTACTTC. Encoded protein: CASRGTGSKETQYF.

The chain carries TRBV6-2 or TRBV6-3 and TRBJ1-5; D remains unclear. The germline gives CDR1 MNHEY, CDR2 SVGEGT. This CDR3 contains 11 residues. V was pared by 2 bases and J by 8 bases, with 4 bases between. CDR3 bases: TGTGCCAGCAGTTACCCAGAGCCCCAGCATTTT. It translates to CASSYPEPQHF.

In DNA form, the CDR3 reads TGTGCCAGCAGCGCGGGGGGGTCCAACTCCTACGAGCAGTACTTC. Translation gives CASSAGGSNSYEQYF. This chain uses TRBV9 with TRBJ2-7; the match to TRBD2 covers 8 bases. Unmatched junction bases numbered 5, after V lost 3 bases and J lost 0 bases. The CDR3 is 15 residues long. Germline V gene lookup returns CDR1 SGDLS and CDR2 YYNGEE.

The rearrangement joins TRBV11-3 to TRBJ2-5; possible D gene TRBD1, 6 bases. Germline V gene lookup returns CDR1 SGHNT and CDR2 YENEEA. The V and J ends lost 2 bases and 5 bases respectively, with 9 bases between them. The CDR3 length is 13 residues. The CDR3 DNA follows: TGTGCCAGCAGCTTAAACAGGGTTGAGACCCAGTACTTC. Its protein is CASSLNRVETQYF. Drawing the rest from reference TRBV11-3 and TRBJ2-5, the complete variable domain is EAGVVQSPRYKIIEKKQPVAFWCNPISGHNTLYWYLQNLGQGPELLIRYENEEAVDDSQLPKDRFSAERLKGVDSTLKIQPAELGDSAVYLCASSLNRVETQYFGPGTRLLVL.

CDR3 nucleotide sequence: TGCGCCAGCAGCCAAGATGGGGCCGGGAGGGGCACTGAAGCTTTCTTT. Protein: CASSQDGAGRGTEAFF. The chain joins TRBV4-1 to TRBJ1-1; D might be TRBD1 (5 bases). Trimming removed 0 bases at V and 4 bases at J, with 15 bases between. CDR1 and CDR2 from the germline V gene are MGHRA and YSYEKL. The CDR3 totals 16 residues.

This clone was found once. The gene calls are TRBV6-1 and TRBJ1-5; 9 bases line up with TRBD1. This CDR3 has 16 amino acids. Germline V lookup: CDR1 MNHNS, CDR2 SASEGT. The ends lost 0 bases at V and 7 bases at J; junction bases unmatched: 7. The CDR3, as DNA: TGTGCCAGCAGTGAAGCGTGGACAGGGGTGGAACAGCCCCAGCATTTT. It codes for CASSEAWTGVEQPQHF.

The chain uses TRBV9 and TRBJ2-7, with D perhaps matching TRBD1 (6 bases). Looked up from germline, CDR1 is SGDLS and CDR2 is YYNGEE. The germline V and J ends were trimmed by 4 bases and 3 bases, with 11 bases remaining between them. This CDR3 region has 13 residues. The CDR3, as DNA: TGTGCCAGCAGCTCCTGGGACAACTACGAGCAGTACTTC. Its translation: CASSSWDNYEQYF.

The V gene is TRBV7-3, the J gene TRBJ1-3, with unresolved D. Deletions cut 4 bases from V and 9 bases from J, with 13 bases between. CDR3 length: 13 amino acids. The germline gives CDR1 SGHTA, CDR2 FQGTGA. The CDR3 DNA follows: TGTGCCAGCAGCTCCCGGGTCGGCAGCACCATATATTTT. It encodes CASSSRVGSTIYF.

J is TRBJ2-5 and V is TRBV18, with no clear D. The V and J ends lost 6 bases and 3 bases respectively, with 17 bases between them. This CDR3 has 15 residues. CDR1 is KGHSH, CDR2 LQKENI, per germline. In DNA, the CDR3 is TGTGCCAGCTCCCCTGCAGGCAGTGAGGAAGAGACCCAGTACTTC. Its protein is CASSPAGSEEETQYF.

The chain joins TRBV18 to TRBJ1-4; D is perhaps TRBD1 (5 bases). Per germline, CDR1 KGHSH and CDR2 LQKENI. V was cut by 4 bases and J by 8 bases, with 20 bases left in between. The CDR3 spans 16 residues. The CDR3 DNA follows: TGTGCCAGCTCACGGAGCGGGGGTCCCAGCGCAGAAAAACTGTTTTTT. It encodes CASSRSGGPSAEKLFF.

The V call is TRBV11-3, the J call TRBJ2-5; the match to TRBD1 covers 11 bases. The CDR3 runs to 14 residues. Germline trimming cut 5 bases from V and 4 bases from J; bases unmatched to any gene: 3. Germline CDR1 SGHNT, CDR2 YENEEA. The CDR3: CASSRGQGVETQYF. In nucleotides, the CDR3 is TGTGCCAGCAGCCGGGGACAGGGGGTAGAGACCCAGTACTTC.